This T cell receptor beta chain originates from a study of CD8+ T cells in alopecia areata. Per the germline V gene, CDR1 is MGHRA and CDR2 is YSYEKL. There are 15 residues in the CDR3. Trimming cost V 0 bases and J 4 bases, with 12 bases left between them. Treatment here: oral pan-JAK inhibitor, 5-10 mg twice daily. Isolated RNA was reverse transcribed into cDNA used as the sequencing template. Some clones are missing from TCRdb's copy, which holds only in-frame ones; the method was immunoSEQ multiplex PCR. The profile shows about 180,000 clones, about 54% of them singletons. The specimen comprised CD4+ T cells sorted from blood, sampled between weeks 55 and 70, from a patient treated with tofacitinib. The V and J genes are TRBV4-1 and TRBJ2-5; a weak D match, TRBD2 (5 bases). This receptor was taken from a human donor with alopecia areata. The CDR3 DNA is TGCGCCAGCAGCCAAGATTGGGCTAGCCCAGAGACCCAGTACTTC. It translates to CASSQDWASPETQYF.